These 14 T cell receptor beta chains were all obtained from the same sample, sequenced in a study of blood T cell repertoires in COVID-19. Some clones are missing from TCRdb's copy, which holds only in-frame ones; the method was immunoSEQ multiplex PCR. The data contain over 250,000 clones, roughly 91% of them singletons. Sequenced: PBMCs or T cells enriched from blood (not recorded which). All receptors come from a man aged 35-49 years who had recovered from COVID-19.

Here the CDR3 reads CASSVGLAASYNEQFF. CDR3 nucleotides: TGTGCCAGCAGCGTAGGACTAGCGGCCTCTTACAATGAGCAGTTCTTC. V and J are TRBV9 and TRBJ2-1; 9 bases map to TRBD2. This CDR3 has 16 amino acids. Germline values: CDR1 SGDLS, CDR2 YYNGEE. After removal of 0 bases from V and 4 bases from J, the junction contained 5 bases not matched to a gene.

The rearrangement links TRBV10-3 to TRBJ1-1, with a possible D match to TRBD1 (5 bases). The V end was cut by 0 bases, the J end by 0 bases, with 14 bases between. This CDR3 has 17 amino acids. CDR1 and CDR2 (germline): ENHRY, SYGVKD. The CDR3 DNA reads TGTGCCATCAGTGAGTCGTGGCCCCAGGGTTTGAACACTGAAGCTTTCTTT. It is translated as CAISESWPQGLNTEAFF.

This sequence joins TRBV5-4 and TRBJ1-2; 9 bases map to TRBD1. V gave up 6 bases and J gave up 0 bases; unmatched junction bases: 6. This CDR3 has 15 residues. CDR1 and CDR2 (germline): SGHNT, YYREEE (reference sequence). Written as DNA, the CDR3 is TGTGCCAGCAACTTAGACAGGGGGTCTAACTATGGCTACACCTTC. Translated, it gives CASNLDRGSNYGYTF.

V gene TRBV19 combines with J gene TRBJ2-2; D uncertain. The CDR3 length is 14 residues. The V end was cut by 5 bases, the J end by 7 bases, with 14 bases between. Germline V gives CDR1 LNHDA, CDR2 SQIVND (reference sequence). The CDR3 loop is CASSPTIRVGELFF. The DNA for the CDR3 is TGTGCCAGTAGTCCTACGATCCGGGTCGGGGAGCTGTTTTTT.

J is TRBJ2-7 and V is TRBV7-3; 9 nucleotides match TRBD2. In germline, CDR1 is SGHTA, CDR2 FQGTGA. V shed 0 bases and J 3 bases; nucleotides not matched to a gene: 9. The CDR3 extends over 17 amino acids. CDR3 coding DNA: TGTGCCAGCAGCTTAACGGGTGCGACTAGCGGATTCTACGAGCAGTACTTC. Its translation: CASSLTGATSGFYEQYF.

This chain connects TRBV5-1 to TRBJ2-1; the match to TRBD2 covers 15 bases. J was trimmed by 0 bases and V by 4 bases; bases with no gene match: 8. Germline values: CDR1 SGHRS, CDR2 YFSETQ. This CDR3 is built from 19 residues. The CDR3 DNA sequence: TGCGCCAGCAGCCCGGGACTAGCGGGAGGCCCAAGCTCCTACAATGAGCAGTTCTTC. It yields the protein CASSPGLAGGPSSYNEQFF.

The chain is built from TRBV9 and TRBJ2-3, with D maybe TRBD2 (6 bases). CDR3 length equals 17 residues. Looked up from germline, CDR1 is SGDLS and CDR2 is YYNGEE. V was pared by 3 bases and J by 5 bases, with 22 bases between. The CDR3 DNA reads TGTGCCAGCAGCGGGGACTTAAGGACCCGAAGGAAAGATACGCAGTATTTT. It is translated as CASSGDLRTRRKDTQYF.

Only a few counts were recorded for this clone. The J gene is TRBJ2-1, the V gene TRBV27, with 13 bases fitting TRBD2. The CDR3 contains 15 residues. Germline V CDR1 and CDR2: MNHEY, SMNVEV (reference sequence). V trimming: 5 bases; J trimming: 6 bases; junction bases outside the gene matches: 4. In DNA form, the CDR3 reads TGTGCCAGCAGTCCGAGGACTAGCGGGAGCAATGAGCAGTTCTTC. Translation gives CASSPRTSGSNEQFF.

This clone showed up just a few times. The chain couples TRBV11-2 to TRBJ1-2; 11 nucleotides line up with TRBD1. The V gene end was trimmed by 4 bases and the J gene end by 4 bases; junction bases not matched to a gene: 8. The CDR3 length is 16 residues. The germline V gene encodes CDR1 SGHAT and CDR2 FQNNGV. The CDR3, as DNA: TGTGCCAGCAGCTCCCTAGGACAGGGGGCTCTCTATGGCTACACCTTC. Its translation: CASSSLGQGALYGYTF.

This rearrangement joins TRBV7-8 to TRBJ1-1; a possible D gene is TRBD1 (5 bases). V lost 8 bases to trimming and J lost 5 bases, with 15 bases between them. Looked up from germline, CDR1 is SGHVS and CDR2 is FQNEAQ. This CDR3 comprises 13 residues. CDR3 loop: CASCGGRATEAFF. For the CDR3, the DNA is TGTGCCAGCTGCGGGGGAAGGGCTACTGAAGCTTTCTTT.

The rearrangement links TRBV5-4 to TRBJ1-4; tentative D call: TRBD1 (5 bases). The germline CDR1 and CDR2 sequences are SGHNT and YYREEE (reference sequence). V lost 7 bases, J lost 0 bases, and 10 bases lay in between. The CDR3 spans 14 residues. CDR3 nucleotide sequence: TGTGCCAGCTCCCGACAGACAACTAATGAAAAACTGTTTTTT. Translated: CASSRQTTNEKLFF.

This rearrangement joins TRBV6-5 to TRBJ1-1; 9 positions match TRBD1. V was pared by 7 bases and J by 4 bases, with 4 bases of the junction left unmatched. Looked up from germline, CDR1 is MNHEY and CDR2 is SVGAGI. The CDR3 extends over 13 amino acids. CDR3: CASMDRGITEAFF. The CDR3 DNA sequence: TGTGCCAGCATGGACAGGGGCATCACTGAAGCTTTCTTT.

This clone was counted a single time. This chain connects TRBV14 to TRBJ1-1; a possible D gene is TRBD1 (5 bases). The CDR3 sequence is 14 residues long. Trimming stripped 3 bases from V and 3 bases from J, with 11 bases between. From germline, CDR1 is SGHDN and CDR2 FVKESK. The CDR3 region is CASSHLGADTEAFF. The CDR3 DNA sequence: TGTGCCAGCAGCCATTTAGGGGCAGACACTGAAGCTTTCTTT.

The chain employs TRBV4-3 and TRBJ2-3, with D possibly being TRBD2 (5 bases). Germline V gives CDR1 LGHNA, CDR2 YSLEER. V dropped 1 base and J dropped 6 bases, with 17 bases sitting between them. The CDR3 has 16 amino acids. The CDR3 DNA follows: TGCGCCAGCAGCCAAGTCCGGGCCTCTAGGAGGGATACGCAGTATTTT. This codes for CASSQVRASRRDTQYF.